The 27 T cell receptor beta chains in this list originate from one sample, sequenced in a study of T cell responses to AZD1222 COVID-19 vaccine. Clones were sequenced by immunoSEQ multiplex PCR, and TCRdb holds only the in-frame ones, with some missing. The sample holds tens of thousands of clones, around 82% seen once. Specimen: peripheral blood, collected 28 days after the second AZD1222 dose. All receptors derive from an adult who received the AZD1222 COVID-19 vaccine.

The J gene is TRBJ1-1, the V gene TRBV10-3, with 9 bases lining up with TRBD1. The V gene end was trimmed by 8 bases and the J gene end by 3 bases; junction bases not matched to a gene: 7. The germline V gene encodes CDR1 ENHRY and CDR2 SYGVKD. This CDR3 region has 14 residues. CDR3 loop: CAIRDREGYTEAFF. The CDR3 DNA sequence: TGTGCCATCCGGGACAGGGAAGGGTACACTGAAGCTTTCTTT.

This chain's CDR3 is CASSGGSTDTQYF. As DNA, the CDR3 is TGTGCCAGTAGTGGGGGAAGCACAGATACGCAGTATTTT. The chain carries TRBV19 and TRBJ2-3; D might be TRBD1 or TRBD2, each matching 5 bases. Per germline, CDR1 LNHDA and CDR2 SQIVND (reference sequence). This CDR3 spans 13 amino acids. The V and J ends lost 5 bases and 0 bases respectively, with 6 bases between them.

This chain connects TRBV6-5 to TRBJ1-5, with D tentatively TRBD1 (6 bases). In germline, CDR1 is MNHEY, CDR2 SVGAGI. The CDR3 covers 14 residues. The V and J ends lost 5 bases and 7 bases respectively, with 15 bases between them. The CDR3 nucleotides are TGTGCCAGCAGTAAATCGACAGGTCGACAGCCCCAGCATTTT. As protein: CASSKSTGRQPQHF.

The chain is built from TRBV6-5 and TRBJ1-6; TRBD1 agrees at 7 bases. The trim removed 6 bases at V and 8 bases at J, leaving 7 bases unmatched. The CDR3 covers 14 residues. Germline V gene lookup returns CDR1 MNHEY and CDR2 SVGAGI. CDR3 in DNA: TGTGCCAGCAGAGTTGGACAGGTCGATTCACCCCTCCACTTT. This sequence encodes CASRVGQVDSPLHF.

This clone was observed once. This chain connects TRBV7-6 to TRBJ2-2, with 7 nucleotides matching TRBD2. CDR3 size: 17 residues. The V gene end was trimmed by 1 base and the J gene end by 7 bases; junction bases not matched to a gene: 12. CDR1 is SGHVS, CDR2 FNYEAQ, per germline. The CDR3 protein is CASSLVGGGGDNGELFF. CDR3 nucleotide sequence: TGTGCCAGCAGCTTAGTGGGCGGCGGGGGTGATAACGGGGAGCTGTTTTTT. Based on the CDR3 plus reference TRBV7-6 and TRBJ2-2, the full variable domain is GAGVSQSPRYKVTKRGQDVALRCDPISGHVSLYWYRQALGQGPEFLTYFNYEAQQDKSGLPNDRFSAERPEGSISTLTIQRTEQRDSAMYRCASSLVGGGGDNGELFFGEGSRLTVL.

This sequence joins TRBV25-1 and TRBJ2-1; D not certain. Germline assignment: CDR1 MGHDK and CDR2 SYGVNS. This CDR3 spans 13 amino acids. V was shortened by 5 bases and J by 7 bases, with 12 bases between the two germline ends. The CDR3 sequence: CASSMQSVNEQFF. DNA for the CDR3: TGTGCCAGCAGTATGCAATCGGTAAATGAGCAGTTCTTC.

This chain connects TRBV19 to TRBJ2-2; 8 nucleotides match TRBD1. CDR1 is LNHDA and CDR2 is SQIVND in the germline V gene (reference sequence). J gave up 0 bases and V 3 bases, and 9 bases lay outside the gene matches. CDR3 length: 18 residues. The CDR3: CASSIWGQAYANTGELFF. The CDR3 DNA reads as TGTGCCAGTAGTATTTGGGGACAGGCCTACGCGAACACCGGGGAGCTGTTTTTT.

The chain links TRBV19 to TRBJ2-7, with 7 bases that match TRBD1. The V gene end was trimmed by 3 bases and the J gene end by 3 bases; junction bases not matched to a gene: 5. CDR3 length: 14 amino acids. The germline V gene encodes CDR1 LNHDA and CDR2 SQIVND (reference sequence). The CDR3 spells CASSITGTDYEQYF. The CDR3 nucleotides are TGTGCCAGTAGTATTACCGGGACAGACTACGAGCAGTACTTC.

The gene calls are TRBV29-1 and TRBJ2-7, with 7 bases identical to TRBD1. The CDR3 loop spans 13 amino acids. The V gene's germline CDR1 is SQVTM and CDR2 ANQGSEA. Trimming cost V 5 bases and J 0 bases; bases outside gene matches: 4. The CDR3 protein is CSVKGGNSYEQYF. The CDR3 DNA is TGCAGCGTTAAAGGGGGCAACTCCTACGAGCAGTACTTC.

V and J are TRBV7-2 and TRBJ1-2, with 11 bases lining up with TRBD1. Germline V gene sequence: CDR1 SGHTA, CDR2 FQGNSA. This CDR3 has 16 amino acids. V lost 5 bases to trimming and J lost 7 bases; unmatched junction nucleotides: 12. Written as DNA, the CDR3 is TGTGCCAGCAGCCCGGGACAGGGGGTAAGCGGTAGTGGCTACACCTTC. Its translation: CASSPGQGVSGSGYTF.

Details on this clone: This CDR3 is missing its conserved last phenylalanine or tryptophan, likely due to a read error. No DNA is shown, since the ends of the CDR3 on it are uncertain; the CDR3 is the one TCRdb lists. The chain links TRBV11-2 to TRBJ1-1; the D call TRBD1 from the table was never checked on the DNA. With termini counted, the CDR3 has 15 amino acids. Germline V gives CDR1 SGHAT, CDR2 FQNNGV. CDR3 residues: CASSDRAEAFFGQGT.

The chain carries TRBV15 and TRBJ2-5, with D tentatively TRBD1 (6 bases). This CDR3 is 15 amino acids long. Germline assignment: CDR1 LNHNV and CDR2 YYDKDF (reference sequence). Trimming took 1 base from V and 3 from J, leaving 12 bases between them. The CDR3 sequence is CATSRVATGKETQYF. CDR3 nucleotide sequence: TGTGCCACCAGCAGAGTAGCTACAGGGAAAGAGACCCAGTACTTC. Using reference TRBV15 and TRBJ2-5 for the parts outside the CDR3, the full variable domain is DAMVIQNPRYQVTQFGKPVTLSCSQTLNHNVMYWYQQKSSQAPKLLFHYYDKDFNNEADTPDNFQSRRPNTSFCFLDIRSPGLGDTAMYLCATSRVATGKETQYFGPGTRLLVL.

The V gene is TRBV6-5, the J gene TRBJ1-2, with 8 bases matching TRBD1. V shed 4 bases, J shed 7 bases, and the junction held 11 bases outside the gene matches. CDR3 size: 15 residues. Germline V gives CDR1 MNHEY, CDR2 SVGAGI. The CDR3 nucleotides are TGTGCCAGCAGTTTACGACCAGGGGGCGTGAGTGGCTACACCTTC. Amino acid sequence: CASSLRPGGVSGYTF.

The table lists this clone with a count of one. The rearrangement uses TRBV5-4 and TRBJ2-7; 7 positions match TRBD1. The junction had 5 bases not matched to a gene; V was cut back by 0 bases and J by 5 bases. CDR3 length equals 14 residues. Germline loops: CDR1 SGHNT, CDR2 YYREEE (reference sequence). CDR3 in DNA: TGTGCCAGCAGCTTGGTACAGGGGACCGACGAGCAGTACTTC. This codes for CASSLVQGTDEQYF.

The CDR3 DNA reads TGTGCCAGCACGTTACTAGCGGGAGTCCCCACAGATACGCAGTATTTT. It specifies CASTLLAGVPTDTQYF. The chain employs TRBV28 and TRBJ2-3; 11 positions match TRBD2. CDR3 size: 16 residues. Unmatched junction bases numbered 8, after V lost 7 bases and J lost 2 bases. CDR1 is MDHEN and CDR2 is SYDVKM in the germline V gene.

This chain uses TRBV7-8 with TRBJ2-7; 10 nucleotides agree with TRBD2. This CDR3 is 19 amino acids long. The V and J ends lost 5 bases and 3 bases, in that order; junction bases with no gene match: 19. CDR1 is SGHVS and CDR2 is FQNEAQ in the germline V gene. The CDR3 DNA reads as TGTGCCAGCAGCCCCCGTCCCGGGACTAGCGTAACAACCCACTACGAGCAGTACTTC. This encodes CASSPRPGTSVTTHYEQYF.

The genes are TRBV10-1 and TRBJ2-5, with 8 bases matching TRBD2. The CDR3 runs to 15 residues. Looked up from germline, CDR1 is WNHNN and CDR2 is SYGVQD (reference sequence). The V gene end was trimmed by 5 bases and the J gene end by 5 bases; junction bases not matched to a gene: 10. CDR3 in DNA: TGCGCCAGCAGTTCCGAGCGGGGGTTTTCCGAGACCCAGTACTTC. This translates into CASSSERGFSETQYF.

This sequence joins TRBV29-1 and TRBJ2-2, with D perhaps TRBD1 (6 bases). V lost 7 bases, J lost 4 bases, and 10 bases lay in between. This CDR3 has 12 amino acids. Germline V gene lookup returns CDR1 SQVTM and CDR2 ANQGSEA. CDR3 in DNA: TGCAGCGCGACCAGGGGCACCGGGGAGCTGTTTTTT. Protein product: CSATRGTGELFF.

The rearrangement uses TRBV9 and TRBJ2-1; tentatively, D is TRBD2 (6 bases). The germline CDR1 and CDR2 sequences are SGDLS and YYNGEE. With 4 bases removed from V and 6 bases from J, the gap between germline ends came to 20 bases. CDR3 length equals 16 residues. The chain's CDR3 is CASSLDSGRALNEQFF. In DNA form, the CDR3 reads TGTGCCAGCAGCCTAGATAGCGGTCGTGCCCTCAATGAGCAGTTCTTC.

This chain connects TRBV28 to TRBJ1-2; tentative D call: TRBD1 (5 bases). The germline V gene has CDR1 MDHEN and CDR2 SYDVKM. The CDR3 is 14 residues long. V was shortened by 3 bases and J by 8 bases, with 16 bases between the two germline ends. The CDR3 sequence: CASSLTARVGGYTF. DNA of the CDR3: TGTGCCAGCAGTTTGACGGCCAGGGTCGGCGGCTACACCTTC.

This clone was recorded a few times. The chain carries TRBV7-9 and TRBJ2-7; weak D call: TRBD2 (6 bases). The germline CDR1 and CDR2 sequences are SEHNR and FQNEAQ (reference sequence). Trimming cost V 4 bases and J 0 bases, with 10 bases left between them. The CDR3 extends over 14 amino acids. The CDR3 coding sequence is TGTGCCAGCAGCTCGGACGGGAGCTCCTACGAGCAGTACTTC. This codes for CASSSDGSSYEQYF.

The chain employs TRBV2 and TRBJ1-1; D uncertain. V lost 0 bases, J lost 3 bases, and 11 bases lay in between. CDR3 size: 15 residues. Germline V lookup: CDR1 SNHLY, CDR2 FYNNEI. The CDR3 is CASSEALKGYTEAFF. The CDR3 DNA reads as TGTGCCAGCAGTGAAGCTCTTAAAGGGTACACTGAAGCTTTCTTT.

The chain links TRBV6-5 to TRBJ2-7; 8 bases line up with TRBD1. Trimming cost V 3 bases and J 5 bases; bases outside gene matches: 6. Germline-derived CDR1 and CDR2 are MNHEY and SVGAGI. The CDR3 loop spans 14 amino acids. This CDR3 is CASSYDRGENEQYF. The CDR3 nucleotides are TGTGCCAGCAGTTATGACAGGGGAGAAAACGAGCAGTACTTC.

The V and J genes are TRBV29-1 and TRBJ2-7; 8 positions match TRBD1. V trimming: 0 bases; J trimming: 2 bases; junction bases outside the gene matches: 9. The CDR3 runs 16 residues. CDR1 is SQVTM, CDR2 ANQGSEA, per germline. CDR3 in amino acids: CSVEDGGRGRAYEQYF. The CDR3 DNA reads as TGCAGCGTTGAAGATGGGGGCAGGGGGCGCGCCTACGAGCAGTACTTC.

The V call is TRBV28, the J call TRBJ2-3; 7 bases are shared with TRBD2. Trimming cost V 5 bases and J 7 bases; bases outside gene matches: 15. The CDR3 has 16 residues. The germline V gene has CDR1 MDHEN and CDR2 SYDVKM. This CDR3 is CASSHGEGRASYTQYF. Written as DNA, the CDR3 is TGTGCCAGCAGTCACGGGGAAGGGAGGGCATCTTATACGCAGTATTTT.

V gene TRBV6-5 combines with J gene TRBJ2-7; 10 bases agree with TRBD1. The CDR3 consists of 15 residues. The V segment lost 6 bases and the J segment 0 bases; nucleotides outside the gene matches: 5. Germline-derived CDR1 and CDR2 are MNHEY and SVGAGI. Here the CDR3 reads CASRNGQGVSYEQYF. Here the CDR3 DNA reads TGTGCCAGCAGAAACGGACAGGGGGTCTCCTACGAGCAGTACTTC.

J is TRBJ2-1 and V is TRBV27; D call uncertain. V lost 3 bases to trimming and J lost 6 bases, with 9 bases between them. CDR3 size: 13 residues. CDR1 is MNHEY, CDR2 SMNVEV, per germline (reference sequence). The CDR3 nucleotides read TGTGCCAGCAGTTTCTCTGCTACCAATGAGCAGTTCTTC. Protein sequence: CASSFSATNEQFF.